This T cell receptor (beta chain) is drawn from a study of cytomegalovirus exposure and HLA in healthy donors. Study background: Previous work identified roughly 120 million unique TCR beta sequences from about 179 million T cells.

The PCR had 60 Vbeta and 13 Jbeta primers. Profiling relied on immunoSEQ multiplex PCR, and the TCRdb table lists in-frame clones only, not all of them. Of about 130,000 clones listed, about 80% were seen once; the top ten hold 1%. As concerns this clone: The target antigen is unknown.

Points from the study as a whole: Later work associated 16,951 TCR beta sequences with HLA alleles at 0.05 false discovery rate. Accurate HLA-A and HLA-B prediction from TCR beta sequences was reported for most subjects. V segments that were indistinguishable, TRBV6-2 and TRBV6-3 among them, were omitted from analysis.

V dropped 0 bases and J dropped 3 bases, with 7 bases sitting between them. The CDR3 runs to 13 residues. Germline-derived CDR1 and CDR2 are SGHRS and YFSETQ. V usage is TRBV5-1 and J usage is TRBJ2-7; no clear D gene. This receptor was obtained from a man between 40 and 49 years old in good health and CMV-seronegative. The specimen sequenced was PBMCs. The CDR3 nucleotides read TGCGCCAGCAGCTTGGATCGAGGCTACGAGCAGTACTTC. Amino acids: CASSLDRGYEQYF.